The rows below give T cell receptor beta chains drawn from one sample of a study of regulatory T cells in long-lasting Graves disease. TCRdb recomputed calls from the multiplex PCR reads with MiXCR, one row per CDR3 protein. The sample consists of around 400,000 distinct CDR3 sequences, roughly a sixth of them appearing once. Sequencing was performed on peripheral blood mononuclear cells (PBMCs), taken at new diagnosis, from a patient treated with antithyroid drugs. These receptors all come from a female donor with Graves disease. Both conserved end residues are part of each CDR3. D genes are given only for firm matches. Some rows have no size entry. The others give once, few or many, or a class for an expanded clone.

d_gene: TRBD2; v_gene: TRBV12-3/TRBV12-4; j_gene: TRBJ2-7; abundance: few; CDR3nt: TGTGCCAGCAGCCCGGGACTAGCTATCGCCTACGAGCAGTACTTC; CDR3aa: CASSPGLAIAYEQYF
d_gene: .; v_gene: TRBV7-3; j_gene: TRBJ2-1; abundance: many; CDR3nt: TGTGCCAGCAGCCCCCGGGCAGGGATAAACAATGAGCAGTTCTTC; CDR3aa: CASSPRAGINNEQFF
d_gene: .; v_gene: TRBV7-9; j_gene: TRBJ2-2; abundance: many; CDR3nt: TGTGCCAGCAGCTCCGGGCTGCTTCGGGACAAATACAGCGGGGAGCTGTTTTTT; CDR3aa: CASSSGLLRDKYSGELFF
d_gene: .; v_gene: TRBV5-1; j_gene: TRBJ1-1; abundance: many; CDR3nt: TGCGCCAGCAGCTTATCCATGGGGGCGCGCACTGAAGCTTTCTTT; CDR3aa: CASSLSMGARTEAFF
d_gene: TRBD1; v_gene: TRBV6-2/TRBV6-3; j_gene: TRBJ2-7; abundance: many; CDR3nt: TGTGCCAGCAGTAAGGGGGCAGAAAACGAGCAGTACTTC; CDR3aa: CASSKGAENEQYF
d_gene: .; v_gene: TRBV27; j_gene: TRBJ1-2; abundance: many; CDR3nt: TGTGCCAGCAGTCCCCCGGGACCTCACTCTCCGAACTATGGCTACACCTTC; CDR3aa: CASSPPGPHSPNYGYTF
d_gene: .; v_gene: TRBV29-1; j_gene: TRBJ1-6; abundance: many; CDR3nt: TGCAGCGTGCGAACGGGGACGTCGGGTTCGAATTCACCCCTCCACTTT; CDR3aa: CSVRTGTSGSNSPLHF
d_gene: TRBD2; v_gene: TRBV5-4; j_gene: TRBJ2-4; abundance: few; CDR3nt: TGTGCCAGCAGCTTGGGCGGGAGGCCATTAGCCAAAAACATTCAGTACTTC; CDR3aa: CASSLGGRPLAKNIQYF
d_gene: .; v_gene: TRBV3-1; j_gene: TRBJ2-7; abundance: many; CDR3nt: TGTGCCAGCAGCCCATACTTGGACACCTCCTACGAGCAGTACTTC; CDR3aa: CASSPYLDTSYEQYF
d_gene: TRBD2; v_gene: TRBV6-1; j_gene: TRBJ2-7; abundance: many; CDR3nt: TGTGCCAGCAGAGGTGGCGGGGGGCCCTACGAGCAGTACTTC; CDR3aa: CASRGGGGPYEQYF
d_gene: TRBD2; v_gene: TRBV4-1; j_gene: TRBJ2-7; abundance: .; CDR3nt: TGCGCCAGCAGCCAAGATCTCCCTAGCGGGGGCTCCTACGAGCAGTACTTC; CDR3aa: CASSQDLPSGGSYEQYF
d_gene: TRBD2; v_gene: TRBV7-6; j_gene: TRBJ2-3; abundance: .; CDR3nt: TGTGCCAGCAGCTTGGAGGCGGGAGGGCCGGGTAGCACAGATACGCAGTATTTT; CDR3aa: CASSLEAGGPGSTDTQYF
d_gene: .; v_gene: TRBV11-1; j_gene: TRBJ1-1; abundance: .; CDR3nt: TGTGCCAGCAGTCACCCGGGACGGATGAACACTGAAGCTTTCTTT; CDR3aa: CASSHPGRMNTEAFF
d_gene: TRBD1; v_gene: TRBV10-3; j_gene: TRBJ1-1; abundance: .; CDR3nt: TGTGCCATAAGGGGGCCAGGGGTCACTGAAGCTTTCTTT; CDR3aa: CAIRGPGVTEAFF
d_gene: .; v_gene: TRBV4-1; j_gene: TRBJ2-7; abundance: .; CDR3nt: TGCGCCAGCAGCCAACAGGGACTTATTTACGAGCAGTACTTC; CDR3aa: CASSQQGLIYEQYF
d_gene: TRBD1; v_gene: TRBV7-9; j_gene: TRBJ1-2; abundance: many; CDR3nt: TGTGCCAGCAGCCGGGGACAGCCACTCCGGATAGGCTATGGCTACACCTTC; CDR3aa: CASSRGQPLRIGYGYTF
d_gene: TRBD1; v_gene: TRBV29-1; j_gene: TRBJ2-1; abundance: few; CDR3nt: TGCAGCGTCCTGGGACAGCATTACAATGAGCAGTTCTTC; CDR3aa: CSVLGQHYNEQFF
d_gene: .; v_gene: TRBV7-9; j_gene: TRBJ1-1; abundance: few; CDR3nt: TGTGCCAGCAGCTACAGGGCGGCTGGCGATCAATCCACTGAAGCTTTCTTT; CDR3aa: CASSYRAAGDQSTEAFF
d_gene: .; v_gene: TRBV6-2/TRBV6-3; j_gene: TRBJ2-4; abundance: many; CDR3nt: TGTGCCAGCAGTGACCTGGCGGGACAACTAGCCAAAAACATTCAGTACTTC; CDR3aa: CASSDLAGQLAKNIQYF
d_gene: .; v_gene: TRBV7-9; j_gene: TRBJ1-2; abundance: many; CDR3nt: TGTGCCAGCAGCGCTTCTTGGGAGGGGTCGGAGGGCTACACCTTC; CDR3aa: CASSASWEGSEGYTF
d_gene: TRBD1; v_gene: TRBV28; j_gene: TRBJ1-1; abundance: many; CDR3nt: TGTGCCACCACGTCCCGGGACAGGGCCACTGATCTCATGAACACTGAAGCTTTCTTT; CDR3aa: CATTSRDRATDLMNTEAFF
d_gene: .; v_gene: TRBV12-3/TRBV12-4; j_gene: TRBJ1-4; abundance: few; CDR3nt: TGTGCCAGCAGCCCCGCAGGGTTGGGTGAAAAACTGTTTTTT; CDR3aa: CASSPAGLGEKLFF